This T cell receptor beta chain was captured by sequencing in a study of shared clonotypes between healthy human individuals. Regarding the study as a whole: Against clonotypes common to all four donors, non-shared ones had lower generation probabilities.

A word on this clone: What it binds is unknown.

Naive CD8 cells lacked CD45RO, underwent positive selection for CCR7 and left out terminally differentiated effector memory CD45RA+ cells. This table comes from immunoSEQ multiplex PCR, and its TCRdb copy is limited to in-frame clones, with some not included. The sample lists around 2,000,000 clones; roughly 94% were seen once. Germline assignment: CDR1 SGHKS and CDR2 YYEKEE (reference sequence). Trimming cost V 0 bases and J 6 bases, with 15 bases left between them. The CDR3 is 15 residues long. V and J are TRBV5-5 and TRBJ1-2; D gene ambiguous. Sequenced input: naive CD8+ T cells sorted from blood. The TCR originated in a man aged 18-30 years in good health. The CDR3 spells CASSLAGWPLDGYTF. In DNA, the CDR3 is TGTGCCAGCAGCTTGGCGGGGTGGCCCCTGGATGGCTACACCTTC.